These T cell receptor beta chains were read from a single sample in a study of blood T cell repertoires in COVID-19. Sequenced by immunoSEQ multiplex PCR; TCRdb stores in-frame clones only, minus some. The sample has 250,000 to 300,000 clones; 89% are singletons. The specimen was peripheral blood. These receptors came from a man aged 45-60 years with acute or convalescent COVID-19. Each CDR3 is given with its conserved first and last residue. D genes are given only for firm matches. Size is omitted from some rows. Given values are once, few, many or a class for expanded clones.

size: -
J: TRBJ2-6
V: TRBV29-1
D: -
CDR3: CSVEAGPGANVLTF
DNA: TGCAGCGTTGAGGCGGGCCCTGGGGCCAACGTCCTGACTTTC

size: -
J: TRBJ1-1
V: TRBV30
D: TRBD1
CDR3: CAWIRSRDSPMNTEAFF
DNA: TGTGCCTGGATTCGTTCTCGGGACAGTCCAATGAACACTGAAGCTTTCTTT

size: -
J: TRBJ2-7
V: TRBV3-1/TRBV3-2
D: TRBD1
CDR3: CASSQDGTGVPEQYF
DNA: TGTGCCAGCAGCCAAGATGGGACAGGGGTACCCGAGCAGTACTTC

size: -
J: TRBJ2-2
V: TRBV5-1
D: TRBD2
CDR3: CASSLVIAGAGELFF
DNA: TGCGCCAGCAGCTTGGTGATAGCGGGGGCAGGGGAGCTGTTTTTT

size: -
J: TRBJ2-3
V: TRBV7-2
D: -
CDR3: CASSLERADTQYF
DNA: TGTGCCAGCAGCTTAGAGAGGGCAGATACGCAGTATTTT

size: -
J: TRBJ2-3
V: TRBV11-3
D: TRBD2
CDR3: CASSARRGADADTQYF
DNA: TGTGCCAGCAGCGCAAGGCGGGGGGCCGACGCAGATACGCAGTATTTT

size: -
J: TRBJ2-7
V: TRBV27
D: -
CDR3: CASSQDRPISGASYEQYF
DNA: TGTGCCAGCAGTCAGGACAGACCAATAAGCGGGGCCTCCTACGAGCAGTACTTC

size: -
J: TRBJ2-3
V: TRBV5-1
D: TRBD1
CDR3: CASSPPQTGGTDTQYF
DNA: TGCGCCAGCAGCCCCCCCCAGACAGGGGGGACAGATACGCAGTATTTT

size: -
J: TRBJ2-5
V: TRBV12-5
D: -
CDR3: CASGLSITKQETQYF
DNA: TGTGCTAGTGGTTTAAGTATTACAAAGCAAGAGACCCAGTACTTC

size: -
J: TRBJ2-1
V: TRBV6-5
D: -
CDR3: CASSYAPRYNEQFF
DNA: TGTGCCAGCAGTTACGCCCCTAGGTACAATGAGCAGTTCTTC

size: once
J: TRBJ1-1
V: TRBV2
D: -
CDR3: CASSDVGGDTEAFF
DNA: TGTGCCAGCAGTGATGTGGGCGGGGACACTGAAGCTTTCTTT

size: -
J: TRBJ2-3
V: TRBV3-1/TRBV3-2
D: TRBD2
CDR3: CASSQEASGGLGDTQYF
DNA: TGTGCCAGCAGCCAAGAAGCTAGCGGGGGGCTAGGAGATACGCAGTATTTT

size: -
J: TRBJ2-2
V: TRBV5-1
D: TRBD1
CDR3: CASSPGTGVGTGELFF
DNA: TGCGCCAGCAGCCCCGGGACAGGGGTAGGCACCGGGGAGCTGTTTTTT

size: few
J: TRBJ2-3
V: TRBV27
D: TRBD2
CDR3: CASSERGGTDTQYF
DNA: TGTGCCAGCAGTGAGCGGGGGGGCACAGATACGCAGTATTTT

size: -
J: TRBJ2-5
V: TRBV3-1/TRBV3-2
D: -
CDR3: CASSQGAQETQYF
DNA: TGTGCCAGCAGCCAAGGGGCCCAAGAGACCCAGTACTTC

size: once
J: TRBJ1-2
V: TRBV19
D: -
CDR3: CASSLLRLSSYGYTF
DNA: TGTGCCAGTAGTCTTCTCAGGTTGTCGAGCTATGGCTACACCTTC

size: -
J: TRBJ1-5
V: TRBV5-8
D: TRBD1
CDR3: CASSLRDRAFRPQHF
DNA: TGTGCCAGCAGCTTGCGCGACAGGGCTTTTCGGCCCCAGCATTTT

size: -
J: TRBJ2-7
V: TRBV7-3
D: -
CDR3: CASSQQGGNEQYF
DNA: TGTGCCAGCAGTCAACAGGGGGGGAATGAGCAGTACTTC

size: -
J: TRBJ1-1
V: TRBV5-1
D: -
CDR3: CASSLEGVYTEAFF
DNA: TGCGCCAGCAGCTTGGAAGGGGTTTATACTGAAGCTTTCTTT

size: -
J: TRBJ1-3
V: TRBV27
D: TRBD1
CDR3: CASSLTGDSGNTIYF
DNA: TGTGCCAGCAGTTTAACAGGGGACTCTGGAAACACCATATATTTT

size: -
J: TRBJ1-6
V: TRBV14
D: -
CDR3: CASSQGSRDSPLHF
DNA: TGTGCCAGCAGCCAGGGGAGCCGGGATTCACCCCTCCACTTT

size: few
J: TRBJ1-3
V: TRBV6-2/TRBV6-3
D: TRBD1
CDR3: CASSQGAARGDTIYF
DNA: TGTGCCAGCAGTCAGGGGGCCGCCCGTGGAGACACCATATATTTT

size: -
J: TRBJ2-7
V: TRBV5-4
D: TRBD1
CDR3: CASSIGSDRVGEQYF
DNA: TGTGCCAGCAGCATCGGGTCGGACAGGGTAGGCGAGCAGTACTTC

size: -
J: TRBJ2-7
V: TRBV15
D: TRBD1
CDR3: CATSRVRGHKRQGELYEQYF
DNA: TGTGCCACCAGCAGAGTACGGGGGCATAAGAGACAGGGGGAGTTGTACGAGCAGTACTTC

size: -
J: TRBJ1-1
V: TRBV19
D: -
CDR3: CASKRPNTEAFF
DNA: TGTGCCAGTAAGAGGCCCAACACTGAAGCTTTCTTT

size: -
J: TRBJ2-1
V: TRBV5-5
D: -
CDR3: CASSPGLRSYNEQFF
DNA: TGTGCCAGCAGTCCGGGACTCCGCTCCTACAATGAGCAGTTCTTC

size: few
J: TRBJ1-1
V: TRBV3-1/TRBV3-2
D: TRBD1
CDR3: CASSLGTGNTEAFF
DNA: TGTGCCAGCAGCCTTGGGACAGGAAACACTGAAGCTTTCTTT

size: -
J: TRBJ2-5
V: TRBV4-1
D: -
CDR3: CASSQGETEGTQYF
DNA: TGCGCCAGCAGCCAAGGGGAGACGGAGGGGACCCAGTACTTC

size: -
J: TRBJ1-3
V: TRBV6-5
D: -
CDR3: CASSQERLGNTIYF
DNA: TGTGCCAGCAGCCAAGAGAGGCTGGGAAACACCATATATTTT

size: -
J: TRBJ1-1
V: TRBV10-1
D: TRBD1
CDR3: CASSWGQGATEAFF
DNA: TGCGCCAGCAGTTGGGGACAGGGGGCCACTGAAGCTTTCTTT

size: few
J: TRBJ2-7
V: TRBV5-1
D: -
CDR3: CASSFEESYEQYF
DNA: TGCGCCAGCAGCTTCGAGGAATCCTACGAGCAGTACTTC

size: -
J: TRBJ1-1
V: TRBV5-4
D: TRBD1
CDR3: CASSFGTGRLGTEAFF
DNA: TGTGCCAGCAGCTTTGGGACAGGGCGCCTGGGAACTGAAGCTTTCTTT

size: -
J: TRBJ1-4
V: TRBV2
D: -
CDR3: CASSPSRVGEKLFF
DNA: TGTGCCAGCAGCCCATCGCGGGTTGGGGAAAAACTGTTTTTT

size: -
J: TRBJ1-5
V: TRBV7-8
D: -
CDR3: CASSPFLLSNQPQHF
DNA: TGTGCCAGCAGCCCCTTCTTACTTAGCAATCAGCCCCAGCATTTT

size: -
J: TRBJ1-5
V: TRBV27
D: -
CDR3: CASSSTVSNQPQHF
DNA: TGTGCCAGCAGTTCGACAGTCAGCAATCAGCCCCAGCATTTT

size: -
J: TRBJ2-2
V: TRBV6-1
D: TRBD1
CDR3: CASSEGTGVWNTGELFF
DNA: TGTGCCAGCAGTGAGGGGACAGGGGTGTGGAACACCGGGGAGCTGTTTTTT

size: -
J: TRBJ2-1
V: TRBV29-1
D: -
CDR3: CSVRQVHEQFF
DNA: TGCAGCGTTCGGCAGGTCCATGAGCAGTTCTTC

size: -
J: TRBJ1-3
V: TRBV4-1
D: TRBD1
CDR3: CASSQAAGDRISGNTIYF
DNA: TGCGCCAGCAGCCAAGCTGCCGGGGACAGAATCTCTGGAAACACCATATATTTT

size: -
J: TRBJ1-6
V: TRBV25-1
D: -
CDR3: CASSGVAGGTNNSPLHF
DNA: TGTGCCAGCAGTGGCGTTGCGGGGGGTACAAATAATTCACCCCTCCACTTT

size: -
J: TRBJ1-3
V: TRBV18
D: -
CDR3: CASSRPGSVPGNTIYF
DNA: TGTGCCAGCTCAAGACCGGGATCCGTACCTGGAAACACCATATATTTT

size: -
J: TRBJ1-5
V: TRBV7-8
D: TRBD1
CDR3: CASSFGTGVYSNQPQHF
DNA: TGTGCCAGCAGCTTCGGGACAGGGGTTTATAGCAATCAGCCCCAGCATTTT

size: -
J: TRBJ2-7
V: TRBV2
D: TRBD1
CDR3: CASTLPGQGGYEQYF
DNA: TGTGCCAGCACTCTCCCGGGACAGGGGGGCTACGAGCAGTACTTC

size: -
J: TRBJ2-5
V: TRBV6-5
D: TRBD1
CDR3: CASRQGASSVGTQYF
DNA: TGTGCCAGCCGGCAGGGGGCGTCCTCCGTTGGGACCCAGTACTTC

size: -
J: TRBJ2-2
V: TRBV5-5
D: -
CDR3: CASIKEGPGELFF
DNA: TGTGCCAGCATTAAGGAGGGCCCCGGGGAGCTGTTTTTT

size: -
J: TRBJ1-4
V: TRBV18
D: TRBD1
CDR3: CASSPGDRANEKLFF
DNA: TGTGCCAGCTCACCAGGGGACAGGGCTAATGAAAAACTGTTTTTT

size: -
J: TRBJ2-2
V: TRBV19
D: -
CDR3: CASTPGGTVGDTGELFF
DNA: TGTGCCAGTACCCCCGGGGGAACAGTCGGAGATACCGGGGAGCTGTTTTTT

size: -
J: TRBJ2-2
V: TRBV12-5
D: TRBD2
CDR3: CATTTGTSGGANTGELFF
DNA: TGTGCTACTACCACCGGGACTAGCGGGGGGGCGAACACCGGGGAGCTGTTTTTT

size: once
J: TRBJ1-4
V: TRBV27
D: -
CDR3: CASSSWAGTKNEKLFF
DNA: TGTGCCAGCAGCTCCTGGGCCGGGACAAAAAATGAAAAACTGTTTTTT

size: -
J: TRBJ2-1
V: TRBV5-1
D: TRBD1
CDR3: CASRTGDSYNEQFF
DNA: TGCGCCAGCAGGACAGGGGACTCCTACAATGAGCAGTTCTTC

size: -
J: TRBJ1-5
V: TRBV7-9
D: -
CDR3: CASSFQGYQPQHF
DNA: TGTGCCAGCAGCTTCCAGGGGTACCAGCCCCAGCATTTT

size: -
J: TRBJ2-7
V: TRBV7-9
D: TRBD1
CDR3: CASSLGTGEHEQYF
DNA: TGTGCCAGCAGCTTAGGGACAGGGGAGCACGAGCAGTACTTC

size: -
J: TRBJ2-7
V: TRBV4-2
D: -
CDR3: CASSQVFYEQYF
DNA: TGTGCCAGCAGCCAAGTATTCTACGAGCAGTACTTC